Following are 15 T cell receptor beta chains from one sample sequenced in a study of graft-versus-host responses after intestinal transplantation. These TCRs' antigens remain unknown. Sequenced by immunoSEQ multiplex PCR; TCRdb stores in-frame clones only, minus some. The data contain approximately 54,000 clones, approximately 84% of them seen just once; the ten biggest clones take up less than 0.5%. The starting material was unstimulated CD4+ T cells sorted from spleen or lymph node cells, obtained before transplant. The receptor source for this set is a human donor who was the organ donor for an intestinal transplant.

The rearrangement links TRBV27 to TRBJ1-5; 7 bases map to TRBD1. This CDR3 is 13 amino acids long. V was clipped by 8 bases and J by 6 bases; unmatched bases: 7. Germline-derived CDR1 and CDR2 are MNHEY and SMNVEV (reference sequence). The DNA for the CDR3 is TGTGCCAGCCAAACAGGGGAAGGTCAGCCCCAGCATTTT. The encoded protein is CASQTGEGQPQHF.

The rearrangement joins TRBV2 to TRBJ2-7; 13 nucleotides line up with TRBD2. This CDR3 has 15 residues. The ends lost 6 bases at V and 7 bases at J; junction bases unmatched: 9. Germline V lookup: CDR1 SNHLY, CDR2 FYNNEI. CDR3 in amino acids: CASRALAGGMKEQYF. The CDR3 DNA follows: TGTGCCAGCAGGGCACTAGCGGGGGGGATGAAGGAGCAGTACTTC.

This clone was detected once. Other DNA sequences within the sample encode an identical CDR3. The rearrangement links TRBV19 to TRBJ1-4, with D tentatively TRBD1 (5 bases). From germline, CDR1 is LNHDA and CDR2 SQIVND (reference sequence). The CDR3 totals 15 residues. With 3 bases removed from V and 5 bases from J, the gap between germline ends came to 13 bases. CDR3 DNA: TGTGCCAGTAGTATCGGGGGTGTCAAGAATGAAAAACTGTTTTTT. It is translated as CASSIGGVKNEKLFF.

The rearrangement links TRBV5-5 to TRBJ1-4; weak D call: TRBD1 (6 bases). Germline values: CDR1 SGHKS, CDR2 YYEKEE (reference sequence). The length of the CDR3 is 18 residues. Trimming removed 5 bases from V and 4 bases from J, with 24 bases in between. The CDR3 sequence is CASSLRGRTSGLNEKLFF. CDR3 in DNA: TGTGCCAGCAGTTTGCGGGGGCGGACGAGCGGGCTTAATGAAAAACTGTTTTTT.

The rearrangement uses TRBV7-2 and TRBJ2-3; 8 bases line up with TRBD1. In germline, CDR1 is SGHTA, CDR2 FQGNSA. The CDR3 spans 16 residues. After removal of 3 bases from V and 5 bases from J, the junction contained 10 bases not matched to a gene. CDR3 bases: TGTGCCAGCAGCTTGACAGGGGTTCCCCCACTAGATACGCAGTATTTT. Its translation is CASSLTGVPPLDTQYF.

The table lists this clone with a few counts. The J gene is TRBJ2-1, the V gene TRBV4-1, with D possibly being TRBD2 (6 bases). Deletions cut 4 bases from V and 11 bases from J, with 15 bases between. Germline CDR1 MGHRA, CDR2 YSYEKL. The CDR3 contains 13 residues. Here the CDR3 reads CASSPLAAGKQFF. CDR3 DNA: TGCGCCAGCAGCCCCTTGGCGGCGGGGAAGCAGTTCTTC.

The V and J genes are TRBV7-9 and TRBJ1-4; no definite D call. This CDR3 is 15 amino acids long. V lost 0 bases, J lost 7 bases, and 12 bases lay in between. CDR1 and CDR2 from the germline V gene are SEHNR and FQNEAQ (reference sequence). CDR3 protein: CASSLAATSSEKLFF. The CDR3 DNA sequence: TGTGCCAGCAGCTTAGCGGCCACGTCTAGTGAAAAACTGTTTTTT.

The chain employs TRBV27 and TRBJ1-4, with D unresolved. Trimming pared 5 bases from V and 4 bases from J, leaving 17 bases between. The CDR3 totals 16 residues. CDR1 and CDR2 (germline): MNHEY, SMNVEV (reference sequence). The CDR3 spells CASSVRRGLGNEKLFF. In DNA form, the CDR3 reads TGTGCCAGCAGTGTACGACGAGGGTTGGGTAATGAAAAACTGTTTTTT.

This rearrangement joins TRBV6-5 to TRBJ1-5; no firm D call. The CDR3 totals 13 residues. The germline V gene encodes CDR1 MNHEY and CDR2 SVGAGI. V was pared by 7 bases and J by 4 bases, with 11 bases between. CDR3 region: CASKLGVNQPQHF. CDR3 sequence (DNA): TGTGCCAGCAAACTCGGAGTTAATCAGCCCCAGCATTTT.

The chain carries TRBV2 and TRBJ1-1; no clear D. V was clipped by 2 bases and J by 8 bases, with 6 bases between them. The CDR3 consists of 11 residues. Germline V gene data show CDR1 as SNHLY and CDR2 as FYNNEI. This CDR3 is CASSEFQEAFF. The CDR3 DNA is TGTGCCAGCAGTGAATTTCAAGAAGCTTTCTTT.

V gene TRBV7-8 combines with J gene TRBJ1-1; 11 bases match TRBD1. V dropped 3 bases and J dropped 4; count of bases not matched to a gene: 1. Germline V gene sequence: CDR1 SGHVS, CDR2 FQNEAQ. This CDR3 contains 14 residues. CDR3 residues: CASSFGQGATEAFF. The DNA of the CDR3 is TGTGCCAGCAGCTTTGGACAGGGGGCCACTGAAGCTTTCTTT.

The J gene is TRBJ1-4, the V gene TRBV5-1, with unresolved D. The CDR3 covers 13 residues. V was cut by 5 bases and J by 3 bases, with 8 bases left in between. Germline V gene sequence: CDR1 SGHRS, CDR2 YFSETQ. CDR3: CASREGSNEKLFF. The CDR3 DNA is TGCGCCAGCAGGGAGGGTTCTAATGAAAAACTGTTTTTT.

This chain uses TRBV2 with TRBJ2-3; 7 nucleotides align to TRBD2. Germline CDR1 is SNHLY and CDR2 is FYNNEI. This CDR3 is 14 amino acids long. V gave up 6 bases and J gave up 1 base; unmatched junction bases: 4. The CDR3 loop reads CASRLGRGTDTQYF. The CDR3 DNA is TGTGCCAGCAGGTTGGGGAGGGGCACAGATACGCAGTATTTT.

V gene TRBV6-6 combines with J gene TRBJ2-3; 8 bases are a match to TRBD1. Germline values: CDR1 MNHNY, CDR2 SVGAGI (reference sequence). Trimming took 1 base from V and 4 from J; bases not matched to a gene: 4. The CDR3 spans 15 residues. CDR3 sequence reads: CASSYYRGVADTQYF. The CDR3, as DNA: TGTGCCAGCAGTTACTACAGGGGGGTCGCAGATACGCAGTATTTT.

CDR3 bases: TGCAGCGTGGGTACGGGGCGAAGGTCCTACAATGAGCAGTTCTTC. It encodes CSVGTGRRSYNEQFF. The gene calls are TRBV29-1 and TRBJ2-1; TRBD1 or TRBD2 may be the D gene (5 bases each). This CDR3 region has 15 residues. V shed 6 bases and J shed 1 base, with 16 bases lying between them. From germline, CDR1 is SQVTM and CDR2 ANQGSEA.